The 14 T cell receptor beta chains presented below share a single source sample, sequenced in a study of response to subunit inactivated influenza vaccine. TCRdb re-called the RT-PCR reads through MiXCR, storing one row per CDR3 protein. The sample shows over 150,000 distinct CDR3 sequences, 9.5% to 12% of them seen only once. The sample here was CD8+ T cells sorted from PBMCs, taken approximately 25 months after vaccination. The receptors were gathered from a man aged 50-75 years who received an inactivated influenza vaccine.

This clonotype has only a few counts. The chain links TRBV12-3 or TRBV12-4 to TRBJ2-5, with a weak D call TRBD2 (5 bases). V was trimmed by 5 bases and J by 4 bases, leaving 14 bases between them. The CDR3 runs to 14 residues. Written as DNA, the CDR3 is TGTGCCAGCAGTCCCTACGGCGGAGGAGAGACCCAGTACTTC. This translates into CASSPYGGGETQYF.

This clonotype was seen at least ten times. The chain employs TRBV5-1 and TRBJ2-3; unclear D gene. V gave up 0 bases and J gave up 4 bases, with 6 bases separating them. Germline CDR1 and CDR2: SGHRS and YFSETQ. There are 13 residues in the CDR3. The CDR3 reads CASSLEVADTQYF. CDR3 bases: TGCGCCAGCAGCTTGGAGGTGGCAGATACGCAGTATTTT.

Notes on this clonotype: A much larger clonotype is one base distant, so this may be a read error. J is TRBJ2-1 and V is TRBV6-2 or TRBV6-3; D remains unclear. From germline, CDR1 is MNHEY and CDR2 SVGEGT. The CDR3 totals 16 residues. CDR3 residues: CASSYSGVSSYYEQFF. Here the CDR3 DNA reads TGTGCCAGCAGTTACTCTGGGGTAAGCTCCTACTATGAGCAGTTCTTC.

This clonotype was recorded a few times. The gene calls are TRBV7-2 and TRBJ2-7; D assignment may be TRBD1 or TRBD2 (5 bases each). CDR1 and CDR2 (germline): SGHTA, FQGNSA. Trimming cost V 1 base and J 7 bases, with 11 bases left between them. The CDR3 spans 13 residues. The CDR3 loop is CASSLGGFREQYF. The CDR3 DNA reads as TGTGCCAGCAGCTTAGGGGGGTTTCGGGAGCAGTACTTC.

This chain links TRBV20-1 with TRBJ2-5; 13 nucleotides line up with TRBD2. Germline CDR1 reads DFQATT; CDR2 reads SNEGSKA (reference sequence). The V and J ends lost 5 bases and 5 bases, in that order; junction bases with no gene match: 5. This CDR3 region has 14 residues. CDR3 DNA: TGCAGTGCTTTCGGACTAGCGGGAGTGGAGACCCAGTACTTC. Amino acid sequence: CSAFGLAGVETQYF.

This chain uses TRBV6-2 or TRBV6-3 with TRBJ2-1, with a possible D match to TRBD2 (5 bases). This CDR3 region has 16 residues. Germline assignment: CDR1 MNHEY and CDR2 SVGEGT. V shed 0 bases and J shed 0 bases, with 9 bases lying between them. The CDR3 region is CASSYSGLASYNEQFF. CDR3 DNA: TGTGCCAGCAGTTACTCGGGCCTAGCCTCCTACAATGAGCAGTTCTTC.

This clonotype was seen repeatedly, ten times or more. The DNA of the CDR3 is TGTGCCAGCAGTAAGACTAGCGGGAGGGCCAAAAACATTCAGTACTTC. Its protein product is CASSKTSGRAKNIQYF. J is TRBJ2-4 and V is TRBV6-2 or TRBV6-3; TRBD2 matches 13 bases. The J segment lost 1 base and the V segment lost 5 bases, leaving 2 bases of the junction unmatched. CDR3 size: 16 residues. Germline V gene lookup returns CDR1 MNHEY and CDR2 SVGEGT.

This sequence joins TRBV20-1 and TRBJ2-7; 8 bases line up with TRBD2. The junction had 13 bases not matched to a gene; V was cut back by 4 bases and J by 2 bases. CDR1 DFQATT and CDR2 SNEGSKA come from the germline V gene (reference sequence). This CDR3 is 16 amino acids long. The DNA of the CDR3 is TGCAGTGCTAAGGCCTACGTACTAGCGGAACCCTACGAGCAGTACTTC. It codes for CSAKAYVLAEPYEQYF.

This clonotype was counted only a few times. The junction departs from the called germline gene at one end, perhaps through a read error. The chain uses TRBV12-3 or TRBV12-4 and TRBJ1-1; 9 bases are a match to TRBD1. The CDR3 loop spans 17 amino acids. The CDR3 loop reads CASSLGVGQGRYTEAFF. The CDR3 DNA reads TGTGCCAGCAGCTTAGGGGTGGGACAGGGCAGATACACTGAAGCTTTCTTT.

V and J are TRBV12-3 or TRBV12-4 and TRBJ2-1; 7 nucleotides line up with TRBD1. The length of the CDR3 is 14 residues. V shed 6 bases and J 7 bases; nucleotides not matched to a gene: 9. CDR3 residues: CASRGPGTANEQFF. Here the CDR3 DNA reads TGTGCCAGCAGGGGCCCCGGGACAGCGAATGAGCAGTTCTTC.

The gene calls are TRBV27 and TRBJ2-2; a weak D match, TRBD2 (6 bases). Germline V CDR1 and CDR2: MNHEY, SMNVEV (reference sequence). The CDR3 extends over 14 amino acids. The ends were cut back, 2 bases at V and 6 bases at J, with 10 bases in the middle. CDR3 sequence reads: CASSLERGSGELFF. CDR3 DNA: TGTGCCAGCAGTTTAGAACGGGGGTCCGGGGAGCTGTTTTTT.

In this sample, this clonotype turned up many times. This CDR3 reads CASSLVPGYTEAFF. The CDR3, as DNA: TGTGCCAGCAGCTTAGTTCCCGGATACACTGAAGCTTTCTTT. The gene calls are TRBV7-8 and TRBJ1-1; D gene ambiguous. Trimming stripped 1 base from V and 3 bases from J, with 9 bases between. The CDR3 runs to 14 residues. The germline V gene encodes CDR1 SGHVS and CDR2 FQNEAQ.

This clonotype came up many times. The rearrangement joins TRBV6-5 to TRBJ2-3; 7 nucleotides line up with TRBD2. Germline V gene lookup returns CDR1 MNHEY and CDR2 SVGAGI. The junction had 6 bases not matched to a gene; V was cut back by 11 bases and J by 4 bases. The CDR3 loop spans 12 amino acids. The CDR3 spells CAAGEGADTQYF. In nucleotides, the CDR3 is TGTGCCGCGGGGGAAGGGGCAGATACGCAGTATTTT.

The sample holds many counts of this clonotype. The gene calls are TRBV11-2 and TRBJ2-1; D remains ambiguous. Per germline, CDR1 SGHAT and CDR2 FQNNGV. This CDR3 comprises 14 residues. V was trimmed by 3 bases and J by 0 bases, leaving 6 bases between them. Written as DNA, the CDR3 is TGTGCCAGCAGCTTCTCAAGCTCCTACAATGAGCAGTTCTTC. As protein: CASSFSSSYNEQFF.